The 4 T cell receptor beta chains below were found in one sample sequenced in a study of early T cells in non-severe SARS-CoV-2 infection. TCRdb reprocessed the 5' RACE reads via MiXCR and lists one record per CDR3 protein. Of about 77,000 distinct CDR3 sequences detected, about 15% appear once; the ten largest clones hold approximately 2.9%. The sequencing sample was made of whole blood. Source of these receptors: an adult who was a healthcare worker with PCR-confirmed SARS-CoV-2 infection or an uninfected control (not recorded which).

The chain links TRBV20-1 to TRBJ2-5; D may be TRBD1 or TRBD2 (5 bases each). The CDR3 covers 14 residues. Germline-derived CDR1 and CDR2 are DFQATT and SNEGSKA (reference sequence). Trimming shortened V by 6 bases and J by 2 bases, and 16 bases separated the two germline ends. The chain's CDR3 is CSARGDGIQETQYF. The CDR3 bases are TGCAGTGCCCGAGGGGACGGTATACAAGAGACCCAGTACTTC.

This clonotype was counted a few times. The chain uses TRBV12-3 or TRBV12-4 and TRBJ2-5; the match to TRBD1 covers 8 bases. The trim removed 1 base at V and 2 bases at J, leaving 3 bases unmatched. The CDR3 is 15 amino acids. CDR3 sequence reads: CASSLGTGMQETQYF. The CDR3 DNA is TGTGCCAGCAGTTTAGGGACAGGGATGCAAGAGACCCAGTACTTC.

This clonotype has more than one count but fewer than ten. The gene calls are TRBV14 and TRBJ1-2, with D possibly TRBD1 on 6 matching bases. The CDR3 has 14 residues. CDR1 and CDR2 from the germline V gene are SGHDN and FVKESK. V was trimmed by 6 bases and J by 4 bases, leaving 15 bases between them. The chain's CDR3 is CASSPGQNLYGYTF. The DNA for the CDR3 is TGTGCCAGCAGTCCCGGACAGAATCTCTATGGCTACACCTTC.

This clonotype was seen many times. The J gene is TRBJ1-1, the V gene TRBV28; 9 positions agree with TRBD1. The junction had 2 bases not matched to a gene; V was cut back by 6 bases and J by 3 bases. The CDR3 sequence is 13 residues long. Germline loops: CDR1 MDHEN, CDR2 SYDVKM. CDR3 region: CASSGTGYTEAFF. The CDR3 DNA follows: TGTGCCAGCAGCGGGACAGGGTACACTGAAGCTTTCTTT.